This record concerns one T cell receptor beta chain sequence. The CDR3 sequence is 15 residues long. The junction had 12 bases not matched to a gene; V was cut back by 8 bases and J by 8 bases. Germline V gene data show CDR1 as LGHNA and CDR2 as YSLEER. This sample stems from a study of blood T cells in healthy people across ages. Next came a second PCR, run for about 7 to 12 cycles, which used a sample-barcoded 5' primer along with a J-beta primer mix. A 12-random-nucleotide template-switch adaptor tagged each cDNA molecule. Each CDR3 protein is one row after TCRdb ran MiXCR on the 5' RACE reads. The table lists about a million distinct CDR3 sequences, under 50% of them singletons.

The J gene is TRBJ2-3, the V gene TRBV4-3; the match to TRBD2 covers 11 bases. The material sequenced was blood. This receptor was taken from a young man in good health. The CDR3 DNA reads TGCGCCAGCGGCCCGACTAGCGGGGAGATAGGTACGCAGTATTTT. Residues: CASGPTSGEIGTQYF.